The present TCR beta chain was sequenced within a study of T cell responses to AZD1222 COVID-19 vaccine. Findings and limits, study-wide: Across the whole spike, CD4 TCRs peaked at regions 160-218 and 743-854. Spike-specific TCR breadth and depth were elevated following two AZD1222 doses. Recipients of AZD1222 seropositive at baseline numbered only five or six.

Losses at the gene ends were 3 bases for V and 8 bases for J; bases not matched to a gene: 8. CDR3 length: 15 amino acids. Germline assignment: CDR1 SSHAT and CDR2 FNYEAQ (reference sequence). The data were produced by immunoSEQ multiplex PCR, yet TCRdb's version contains in-frame clones alone and is incomplete. The sample has 65,000 to 80,000 clones, roughly nine tenths seen once; the top ten hold roughly 6.4%. Concerning this clone: Its antigen is unknown.

Sequenced here: peripheral blood, sampled on day 0 of MenACWY control vaccination. The chain has TRBV7-7 and TRBJ2-1; 9 bases align to TRBD2. This sequence was found in an adult in good health. Here the CDR3 DNA reads TGTGCCAGCAGCTTCCGGGCTAGCGGGGAAGATGAGCAGTTCTTC. Amino acid sequence: CASSFRASGEDEQFF.